This entry concerns a single T cell receptor (beta chain). The entry originates in a study of T-cell memory formation after mild COVID-19. Looked up from germline, CDR1 is MNHNS and CDR2 is SASEGT. The CDR3 spans 13 residues. Trimming stripped 2 bases from V and 5 bases from J, with 6 bases between. Each CDR3 protein gets one entry after TCRdb re-called the 5' RACE reads with MiXCR. The sample records hundreds of thousands of distinct CDR3 sequences, around 28% being singletons. Specimen: PBMCs or a T cell subset sorted from them (not recorded which). The source is an adult woman who had mild COVID-19 (a few samples of this study predate the infection). Cell type and time point are not known. The chain employs TRBV6-1 and TRBJ1-4, with D unresolved. The CDR3 nucleotides read TGTGCCAGCAGTGAACGCAGGAATGAAAAACTGTTTTTT. Translating it yields CASSERRNEKLFF.